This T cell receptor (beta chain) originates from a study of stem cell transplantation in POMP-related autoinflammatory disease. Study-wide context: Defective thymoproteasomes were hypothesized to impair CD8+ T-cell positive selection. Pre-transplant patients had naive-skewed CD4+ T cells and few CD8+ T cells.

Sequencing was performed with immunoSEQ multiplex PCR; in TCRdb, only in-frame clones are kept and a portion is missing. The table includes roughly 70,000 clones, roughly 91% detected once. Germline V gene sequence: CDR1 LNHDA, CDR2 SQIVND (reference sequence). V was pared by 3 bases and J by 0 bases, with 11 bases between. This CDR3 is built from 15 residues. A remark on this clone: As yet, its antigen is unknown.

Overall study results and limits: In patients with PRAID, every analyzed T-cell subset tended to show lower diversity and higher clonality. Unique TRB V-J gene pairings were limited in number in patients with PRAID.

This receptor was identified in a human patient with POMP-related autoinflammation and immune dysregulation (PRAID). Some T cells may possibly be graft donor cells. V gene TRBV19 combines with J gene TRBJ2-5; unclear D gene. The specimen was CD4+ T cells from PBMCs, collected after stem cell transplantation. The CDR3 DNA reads TGTGCCAGTAGTATTGGCCCCCCCTACCAAGAGACCCAGTACTTC. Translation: CASSIGPPYQETQYF.